This T cell receptor beta chain was sequenced in a study of cytomegalovirus exposure and HLA in healthy donors. About the research overall: Caucasian-associated ancestry cluster membership applied to less than 85% of approximately 400 genotyped donors.

The study's findings and limits: Reports indicated that the classifier achieved high specificity and sensitivity in diagnosing cytomegalovirus status. Sequencing likely generated an artifact that appeared as a cluster of highly shared sequence variants.

This clone was picked up a small number of times. Its antigen is not identified. Amplification used 60 Vbeta primers and 13 Jbeta primers. Here immunoSEQ multiplex PCR was the method, and the copy in TCRdb shows in-frame clones only, minus some. The sample shows 90,000 to 120,000 clones, 50% to 65% of them seen only once. This CDR3 is 13 amino acids long. The germline gives CDR1 SNHLY, CDR2 FYNNEI. V gave up 7 bases and J gave up 3 bases, with 12 bases separating them. This TCR was sampled from a man aged 25-45 years in good health and CMV-seropositive. Specimen: PBMCs. The rearrangement links TRBV2 to TRBJ1-1; no definite D call. The CDR3, as DNA: TGTGCCAGCATTAGACCTCGGGACACTGAAGCTTTCTTT. Encoded protein: CASIRPRDTEAFF.